Sequencing of this T cell receptor beta chain was carried out in a study of identical twins (dated by TCRdb to between 2015 and 2016). The study in broad terms: To test whether fetal clonotypes persist, this study deep-sequenced TCR alpha and beta repertoires from monozygotic twins, from unrelated adults of various ages, and from cord blood. To rule out contamination, replicate twin experiments were performed at different times with different library preparation protocols.

All donors were healthy Caucasians. Miltenyi CD45RO+ enrichment and human naive T-cell isolation kits were used to isolate memory (CD45RO+) and naive T cells from PBMC. The receptor library was made with 5' RACE. Sequencing relied on an Illumina HiSeq 2000. A universal primer binding site was added through template switching, and the final cDNA carried a unique molecular identifier so that TCR cDNA molecules could be counted accurately. Specific primers in the conserved constant-segment region were used to synthesize first-strand cDNA for the TCR alpha and beta chains. To control for contamination, each cDNA library was double barcoded with a SMART-Mk sample barcode plus Illumina barcodes. TruSeq adapter sequences along with Illumina sample barcodes were introduced in two successive PCR steps. The Illumina HiSeq platform was used with custom primers to sequence TCR alpha and beta cDNA libraries. In the original analysis: MiGEC processed the raw reads to extract unique molecular identifiers, while MiXCR was used to determine the CDR3 positions. For each individual, recombination models were inferred using an EM algorithm with the repgenHMM and IGoR tools. Shared clonotype analysis was performed with the tcR package in R, normalizing sharing by the product of cloneset sizes. To study raw recombination free of thymic and clonal selection effects, out-of-frame nonproductive sequences were analyzed. TCRdb redid the processing of the public reads, applying fastp at Q25 and MiXCR, and retained in-frame beta chains. One record per CDR3 amino acid sequence lists the most common genes and DNA. TCRdb's processing, not the authors', yielded these V and J calls. Here the sample has about 240,000 distinct CDR3 sequences; about 11% occur a single time. The ten largest clonotypes hold 8% to 10% of the sample.

The paper's findings and limits, for the study overall: Because the same donors could not be followed over many years, conclusions were based on cross-sectional statistical analysis. In beta out-of-frame sequences, excess twin sharing was weaker, because having fewer shared sequences lowered the signal-to-noise ratio. Compared with coincidental sharing between unrelated individuals, out-of-frame TCR alpha sequences shared between twins had an excess of sequences with low generation probability. Abundant cord blood beta clonotypes had fewer insertions, young adult naive repertoires showed a similar but weaker trend, and memory repertoires showed no such trend. Out-of-frame TCR alpha sharing in monozygotic twins was systematically underestimated by recombination models, whereas sharing between unrelated individuals was in agreement with the recombination models. Zero-insertion analyses could be partly confounded by invariant T cells such as MAIT and iNKT, though diverse VJ usage argued against such confounding for most clonotypes.

With regard to this clonotype: The antigen this receptor binds is unknown. Base qualities are not recorded, but no much larger clone differs from it by a single base.

The CDR3 measures 14 amino acids from cysteine to phenylalanine. Just CDR3 DNA is preserved here, 42 bases in frame from base 1. Here V drops 5 bases and J drops 7 bases, and the junction holds 11 bases not matched to any gene. Taken from the germline V gene (reference sequence), the CDR1 and CDR2 loops are DFQATT and SNEGSKA. The sequenced material came from memory T cells sorted from blood. Interpreted using the paper, the cell subset or site label stands for: CD45RO+ enriched T cells. The rearrangement joined TRBV20-1 to TRBJ1-1; a stretch of 9 junction bases matches TRBD1. The TCR sequence derives from a man in his fifties in good health. The encoded CDR3 is CSAHGQGPRSEAFF. The bases are TGCAGTGCTCATGGACAGGGGCCCCGGAGTGAAGCTTTCTTT.